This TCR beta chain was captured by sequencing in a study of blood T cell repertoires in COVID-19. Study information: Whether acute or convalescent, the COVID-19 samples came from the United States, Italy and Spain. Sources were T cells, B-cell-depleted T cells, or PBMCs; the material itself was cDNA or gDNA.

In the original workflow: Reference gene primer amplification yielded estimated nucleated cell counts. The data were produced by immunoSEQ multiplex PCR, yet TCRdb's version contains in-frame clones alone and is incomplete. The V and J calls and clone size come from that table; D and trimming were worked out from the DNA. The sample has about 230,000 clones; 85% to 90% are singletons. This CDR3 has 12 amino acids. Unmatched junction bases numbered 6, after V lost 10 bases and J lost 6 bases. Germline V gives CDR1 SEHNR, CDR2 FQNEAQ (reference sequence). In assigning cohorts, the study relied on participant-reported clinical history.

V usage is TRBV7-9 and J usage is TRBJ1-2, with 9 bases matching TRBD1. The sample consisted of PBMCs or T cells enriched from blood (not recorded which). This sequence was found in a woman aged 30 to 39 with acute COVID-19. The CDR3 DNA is TGTGCCACGACAGGGGGACGGGATGGCTACACCTTC. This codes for CATTGGRDGYTF.